Presented here are 29 T cell receptor beta chains from one specimen sequenced in a study of T-cell reconstitution after alpha-beta-depleted transplantation in children. It was with unique molecular identifiers that the TCRbeta library was prepared. TCRdb re-called the PCR reads through MiXCR, storing one row per CDR3 protein. The data show under 850,000 distinct CDR3 sequences, with about 12% seen just once and 0.79% held by the top ten. Sequenced here: PBMCs, sampled before TCRalphabeta/CD19-depleted stem cell transplant. These receptors were collected from a girl aged 2 to 9 with congenital amegakaryocytic thrombocytopenia, due to receive a stem cell transplant.

This clonotype was seen many times. The V gene is TRBV18, the J gene TRBJ1-1; D is uncertain. The germline CDR1 and CDR2 sequences are KGHSH and LQKENI. There are 14 residues in the CDR3. V was clipped by 1 base and J by 6 bases, with 12 bases between them. CDR3 residues: CASSPLSTVPEAFF. The CDR3 bases are TGTGCCAGCTCACCACTAAGCACCGTCCCTGAAGCTTTCTTT.

A few counts support this clonotype. The DNA for the CDR3 is TGCGCCAGCAGCCCTTCGGACAGGCATGAGCAGTTCTTC. It specifies CASSPSDRHEQFF. The chain is built from TRBV5-1 and TRBJ2-1; 7 bases line up with TRBD1. The germline gives CDR1 SGHRS, CDR2 YFSETQ. The CDR3 contains 13 residues. The V segment lost 4 bases and the J segment 8 bases; nucleotides outside the gene matches: 6.

The chain couples TRBV30 to TRBJ1-4, with 9 positions matching TRBD1. From germline, CDR1 is GTSNPN and CDR2 SVGIG (reference sequence). The CDR3 loop spans 15 amino acids. Trimming cost V 4 bases and J 6 bases; bases outside gene matches: 9. CDR3 coding DNA: TGTGCCTGGACCAAAAGGGACAGGGTTGATGAAAAACTGTTTTTT. It translates to CAWTKRDRVDEKLFF.

The table lists this clonotype with a few counts. This rearrangement joins TRBV5-1 to TRBJ2-1; TRBD2 matches 10 bases. The V and J ends lost 1 base and 1 base, in that order; junction bases with no gene match: 8. Germline V CDR1 and CDR2: SGHRS, YFSETQ. The CDR3 runs to 18 residues. CDR3 nucleotides: TGCGCCAGCAGCTTGCGCCCCCTAGCGGGAGTTTCCTACAATGAGCAGTTCTTC. Translating it yields CASSLRPLAGVSYNEQFF.

This clonotype turned up a few times. The chain uses TRBV15 and TRBJ2-7, with D possibly matching TRBD1 (6 bases). The germline V gene has CDR1 LNHNV and CDR2 YYDKDF (reference sequence). CDR3 length: 16 residues. V lost 1 base and J lost 7, with 20 bases in between. The CDR3 DNA is TGTGCCACCAGCAGAGGTGGGGGCGTAAAAAGAGGGGAGCAGTACTTC. Residues: CATSRGGGVKRGEQYF.

The chain combines TRBV5-1 with TRBJ2-5, with TRBD2 as a possible D gene (5 bases). The CDR3 runs 15 residues. Germline V gene lookup returns CDR1 SGHRS and CDR2 YFSETQ. Trimming took 0 bases from V and 4 from J, leaving 13 bases between them. CDR3 residues: CASSLVDSPGETQYF. The DNA of the CDR3 is TGCGCCAGCAGCTTGGTGGACTCACCAGGAGAGACCCAGTACTTC.

The V call is TRBV12-3 or TRBV12-4, the J call TRBJ2-3, with TRBD2 identical over 8 bases. This CDR3 is built from 14 residues. J gave up 7 bases and V 5 bases, and 8 bases lay outside the gene matches. CDR3 protein: CASSHSGNENTQYF. In DNA, the CDR3 is TGTGCCAGCAGTCATAGCGGGAATGAGAATACGCAGTATTTT.

This CDR3 is CASSQGLRLGGRANEQFF. The CDR3 DNA reads TGCGCCAGCAGCCAAGGTTTGCGGCTCGGAGGGAGGGCTAATGAGCAGTTCTTC. The chain has TRBV4-1 and TRBJ2-1; TRBD2 aligns across 7 bases. Germline CDR1 is MGHRA and CDR2 is YSYEKL. The ends lost 1 base at V and 7 bases at J; junction bases unmatched: 16. The CDR3 covers 18 residues.

J is TRBJ2-3 and V is TRBV5-1; D is ambiguous. The CDR3 runs 13 residues. V was cut by 4 bases and J by 4 bases, with 10 bases left in between. The germline gives CDR1 SGHRS, CDR2 YFSETQ. The CDR3, as DNA: TGCGCCAGCAGCCGCCGGGCCTCAGATACGCAGTATTTT. Translation gives CASSRRASDTQYF.

This clonotype was recorded many times. The chain couples TRBV10-3 to TRBJ2-1; TRBD2 matches 10 bases. CDR3 length: 15 residues. Germline CDR1 reads ENHRY; CDR2 reads SYGVKD. With V trimmed by 2 bases and J by 4 bases, 2 bases remained unmatched. The CDR3, as DNA: TGTGCCATCAGTGAGACTAGCGGGATTTACAATGAGCAGTTCTTC. It translates to CAISETSGIYNEQFF.

This clonotype appeared many times. This sequence joins TRBV4-1 and TRBJ1-5; 8 bases align to TRBD1. The length of the CDR3 is 15 residues. The trim removed 3 bases at V and 11 bases at J, leaving 12 bases unmatched. Germline V gives CDR1 MGHRA, CDR2 YSYEKL. CDR3 DNA: TGCGCCAGCAGCCAGGCTCCGGGACAGGCATCAGCCCAGCATTTT. Translated, it gives CASSQAPGQASAQHF.

This clonotype appeared many times. The rearrangement joins TRBV5-1 to TRBJ2-7, with D possibly being TRBD1 (5 bases). Trimming left V 4 bases short and J 3 bases short, with 8 bases between. This CDR3 contains 12 residues. Germline V gives CDR1 SGHRS, CDR2 YFSETQ. In DNA form, the CDR3 reads TGCGCCAGCAGCGGGGCGCACTACGAGCAGTACTTC. It translates to CASSGAHYEQYF.

The chain has TRBV10-2 and TRBJ2-4; TRBD2 matches 12 bases. V shed 6 bases and J 8 bases; nucleotides not matched to a gene: 11. The CDR3 consists of 16 residues. Germline CDR1 reads WSHSY; CDR2 reads SAAADI. CDR3 sequence reads: CASRSWTSGTVDIQYF. CDR3 DNA: TGCGCCAGCAGAAGTTGGACTAGCGGGACTGTTGACATTCAGTACTTC.

This clonotype was seen repeatedly, ten times or more. V gene TRBV5-1 combines with J gene TRBJ2-7, with 8 positions matching TRBD2. In germline, CDR1 is SGHRS, CDR2 YFSETQ. The ends lost 0 bases at V and 1 base at J; junction bases unmatched: 0. This CDR3 region has 14 residues. The chain's CDR3 is CASSLGLASYEQYF. The CDR3 region has the DNA TGCGCCAGCAGCTTGGGACTAGCGTCCTACGAGCAGTACTTC. Looking up the rest from reference TRBV5-1 and TRBJ2-7 gives the full variable domain: KAGVTQTPRYLIKTRGQQVTLSCSPISGHRSVSWYQQTPGQGLQFLFEYFSETQRNKGNFPGRFSGRQFSNSRSEMNVSTLELGDSALYLCASSLGLASYEQYFGPGTRLTVT.

This clonotype was detected many times. The rearrangement links TRBV20-1 to TRBJ2-7; 8 bases are a match to TRBD1. Unmatched junction bases numbered 4, after V lost 6 bases and J lost 6 bases. The CDR3 consists of 11 residues. Germline loops: CDR1 DFQATT, CDR2 SNEGSKA (reference sequence). The CDR3 sequence: CSAIDRGEQYF. CDR3 coding DNA: TGCAGTGCCATAGACAGGGGCGAGCAGTACTTC.

This clonotype was counted between two and nine times. The J gene is TRBJ2-3, the V gene TRBV5-6; D is ambiguous. V was cut by 1 base and J by 5 bases, with 8 bases left in between. Germline CDR1 is SGHDT and CDR2 is YYEEEE. The CDR3 loop spans 13 amino acids. The CDR3 protein is CASSLKGLDTQYF. CDR3 in DNA: TGTGCCAGCAGCTTGAAGGGTTTAGATACGCAGTATTTT. The variable domain in full, completed from reference TRBV5-6 and TRBJ2-3, reads DAGVTQSPTHLIKTRGQQVTLRCSPKSGHDTVSWYQQALGQGPQFIFQYYEEEERQRGNFPDRFSGHQFPNYSSELNVNALLLGDSALYLCASSLKGLDTQYFGPGTRLTVL.

This clonotype was picked up many times. V usage is TRBV7-9 and J usage is TRBJ2-7, with no clear D. The length of the CDR3 is 13 residues. V lost 1 base to trimming and J lost 3 bases, with 7 bases between them. Germline V gives CDR1 SEHNR, CDR2 FQNEAQ (reference sequence). The CDR3 loop reads CASSLDWYYEQYF. The CDR3 region has the DNA TGTGCCAGCAGCTTAGACTGGTACTACGAGCAGTACTTC.

The V gene is TRBV11-2, the J gene TRBJ2-4; D might be TRBD1 (6 bases). V was cut by 0 bases and J by 4 bases, with 13 bases left in between. This CDR3 is 16 amino acids long. Germline V gene sequence: CDR1 SGHAT, CDR2 FQNNGV. The CDR3 bases are TGTGCCAGCAGCTTAGACGGATGGACAGAAAAAAACATTCAGTACTTC. Its protein is CASSLDGWTEKNIQYF.

This clonotype occurred many times. The chain recombines TRBV20-1 with TRBJ1-5; D might be TRBD1 (6 bases). V lost 5 bases to trimming and J lost 11 bases, with 22 bases between them. Germline assignment: CDR1 DFQATT and CDR2 SNEGSKA (reference sequence). This CDR3 has 14 residues. The CDR3 sequence: CSAWDTTSFWAQHF. In nucleotides, the CDR3 is TGCAGTGCTTGGGACACCACATCATTTTGGGCCCAGCATTTT.

This clonotype was recorded at least ten times. The V and J genes are TRBV12-3 or TRBV12-4 and TRBJ2-7; D is uncertain. The germline V and J ends were trimmed by 6 bases and 3 bases, with 12 bases remaining between them. The CDR3 length is 13 residues. The CDR3, as DNA: TGTGCCAGCAGCTCTGAGTGGTTCTACGAGCAGTACTTC. Translating gives CASSSEWFYEQYF.

This clonotype has a handful of counts. The chain is built from TRBV28 and TRBJ2-1; D is uncertain. Trimming left V 6 bases short and J 4 bases short, with 7 bases between. Per germline, CDR1 MDHEN and CDR2 SYDVKM. The CDR3 loop spans 12 amino acids. In nucleotides, the CDR3 is TGTGCCAGCAGCGCCAATTACAATGAGCAGTTCTTC. Protein sequence: CASSANYNEQFF.

This clonotype was found many times. The V gene is TRBV12-3 or TRBV12-4, the J gene TRBJ1-5; D uncertain. The CDR3 has 13 amino acids. The V end was cut by 6 bases, the J end by 5 bases, with 11 bases between. The CDR3 DNA reads TGTGCCAGCAGGAAATATACAGATCAGCCCCAGCATTTT. Its translation: CASRKYTDQPQHF.

There are a few counts of this clonotype. The chain employs TRBV7-9 and TRBJ2-1, with 10 nucleotides matching TRBD2. V gave up 0 bases and J gave up 6 bases; unmatched junction bases: 5. This CDR3 region has 16 residues. Germline CDR1 reads SEHNR; CDR2 reads FQNEAQ (reference sequence). The CDR3 here is CASSLALAGARNEQFF. As DNA, the CDR3 is TGTGCCAGCAGCTTAGCTCTAGCGGGAGCGCGCAATGAGCAGTTCTTC. The full variable domain, its missing parts supplied by reference TRBV7-9 and TRBJ2-1, is DTGVSQNPRHKITKRGQNVTFRCDPISEHNRLYWYRQTLGQGPEFLTYFQNEAQLEKSRLLSDRFSAERPKGSFSTLEIQRTEQGDSAMYLCASSLALAGARNEQFFGPGTRLTVL.

The sample holds a few counts of this clonotype. This chain links TRBV3-1 with TRBJ1-1; TRBD1 might be the D (5 bases). V was cut by 1 base and J by 3 bases, with 9 bases left in between. The CDR3 is 14 residues long. The V gene's germline CDR1 is LGHDT and CDR2 YNNKEL (reference sequence). The CDR3 DNA reads as TGTGCCAGCAGCCAAGCGGGGGAGGACACTGAAGCTTTCTTT. Translation: CASSQAGEDTEAFF.

This clonotype was observed many times. The rearrangement links TRBV5-5 to TRBJ2-7; D possibly uses TRBD1 or TRBD2 (6 bases each). The V end lost 6 bases, the J end lost 3 bases, and 13 bases lay between the germline ends. Looked up from germline, CDR1 is SGHKS and CDR2 is YYEKEE (reference sequence). The CDR3 has 13 residues. The CDR3 coding sequence is TGTGCCAGCAATGGAGGGGGACTCTACGAGCAGTACTTC. Its protein product is CASNGGGLYEQYF.

This clonotype was picked up many times. The chain uses TRBV4-2 and TRBJ1-2; 7 bases are a match to TRBD1. The trim removed 2 bases at V and 2 bases at J, leaving 2 bases unmatched. CDR1 is LGHNA and CDR2 is YNFKEQ in the germline V gene. The CDR3 has 14 residues. The CDR3 here is CASSQPTGNYGYTF. In nucleotides, the CDR3 is TGTGCCAGCAGCCAACCGACAGGGAACTATGGCTACACCTTC.

Only a few counts were recorded for this clonotype. The V and J genes are TRBV5-1 and TRBJ2-3; 13 bases fit TRBD2. This CDR3 region has 17 residues. Germline-derived CDR1 and CDR2 are SGHRS and YFSETQ. The ends lost 0 bases at V and 3 bases at J; junction bases unmatched: 4. DNA for the CDR3: TGCGCCAGCAGCTTGGGGACTAGCGGGAGATTAACAGATACGCAGTATTTT. Protein product: CASSLGTSGRLTDTQYF.

This clonotype was seen at least ten times. The chain carries TRBV3-1 and TRBJ2-7; D is ambiguous. The CDR3 sequence is 13 residues long. The germline V gene has CDR1 LGHDT and CDR2 YNNKEL (reference sequence). Trimming left V 3 bases short and J 5 bases short, with 11 bases between. This CDR3 reads CASSQKQINEQYF. The CDR3 DNA sequence: TGTGCCAGCAGCCAGAAACAGATTAACGAGCAGTACTTC.

The chain carries TRBV20-1 and TRBJ2-7; 8 bases match TRBD2. J gave up 0 bases and V 5 bases, and 6 bases lay outside the gene matches. The V gene's germline CDR1 is DFQATT and CDR2 SNEGSKA (reference sequence). The CDR3 sequence is 14 residues long. CDR3 residues: CSALRTSGSYEQYF. For the CDR3, the DNA is TGCAGTGCTCTCCGAACTAGCGGCTCCTACGAGCAGTACTTC.